This T cell receptor beta chain was sequenced for a study of blood T cell repertoires in COVID-19. Overall study context: Symptom resolution, clearance, or two negative PCRs marked the recovered donors of Cohort 3.

This clone came up a few times. Clones were read by immunoSEQ multiplex PCR, and TCRdb kept only the in-frame ones, dropping some. The sample has under 150,000 clones, 84% seen once. Recruits, aged roughly 18 to 90 years, lived in 24 US areas. The receptor comes from a man aged 45-65 years in a cohort exposed to, infected with or recovered from COVID-19 (not recorded which). The source material was PBMCs or T cells enriched from blood (not recorded which).

CDR3 residues: CASSQTRGQPQHF. CDR3 in DNA: TGCGCCAGCAGCCAAACCAGGGGACAGCCCCAGCATTTT. The gene calls are TRBV4-3 and TRBJ1-5, with TRBD1 as a possible D gene (6 bases). The germline V and J ends were trimmed by 2 bases and 7 bases, with 9 bases remaining between them. Germline CDR1 and CDR2: LGHNA and YSLEER. This CDR3 has 13 residues.